The T cell receptor (beta chain) under discussion was sequenced for a study of blood T cell repertoires in COVID-19. The overall study: COVID-19 samples from acute and convalescent phases originated in the United States, Italy and Spain. T cells, B-cell-depleted T cells, or PBMCs provided the cDNA or gDNA that served as material.

Original processing notes: Cell counts per sample came from amplifying reference gene primers. Using immunoSEQ multiplex PCR, the repertoire was profiled, and TCRdb retains in-frame clones only, with some absent. For V, J and clone size, that table is used; D and trimming come from the DNA. The sample holds hundreds of thousands of clones; 88% are singletons and the top ten take about 1.3%. Trimming took 4 bases from V and 3 from J; bases not matched to a gene: 2. The CDR3 is 13 amino acids. Looked up from germline, CDR1 is SGHKS and CDR2 is YYEKEE (reference sequence). V and J are TRBV5-5 and TRBJ1-2; 8 bases match TRBD1. Material for sequencing was peripheral blood. The clonotype originates from a man older than 75 with acute or convalescent COVID-19. The CDR3 DNA sequence: TGTGCCAGCAGCAGGGACAGGTACTATGGCTACACCTTC. Translation gives CASSRDRYYGYTF. The full variable domain, completed using reference TRBV5-5 and TRBJ1-2, is DAGVTQSPTHLIKTRGQQVTLRCSPISGHKSVSWYQQVLGQGPQFIFQYYEKEERGRGNFPDRFSARQFPNYSSELNVNALLLGDSALYLCASSRDRYYGYTFGSGTRLTVV.